Listed below are T cell receptor beta chains from one sample, sequenced in a study of T cells and copy number aberrations in small-cell lung cancer. Here immunoSEQ multiplex PCR was the method, and the copy in TCRdb shows in-frame clones only, minus some. The sample lists approximately 1,300 clones; 65% to 85% were seen once. Sequencing was performed on tumor tissue. These receptors were collected from a man aged 60-69 years with small cell lung cancer. Both conserved end residues are part of each CDR3. A D gene is named only where the DNA matches it firmly. Size tells how often a clone was seen (once, few, many) or the class of an expanded clone, and some rows leave it out.

v_gene: TRBV13
len: 14
abundance: .
d_gene: .
j_gene: TRBJ2-3
CDR3aa: CASSLRDPTDTQYF

v_gene: TRBV2
len: 13
abundance: .
d_gene: .
j_gene: TRBJ1-2
CDR3aa: CASSGDNLYGYTF

v_gene: TRBV15
len: 13
abundance: .
d_gene: .
j_gene: TRBJ1-2
CDR3aa: CATSRMRDYGYTF

v_gene: TRBV11-2
len: 11
abundance: .
d_gene: .
j_gene: TRBJ2-1
CDR3aa: CASSLKQRQFF

v_gene: TRBV7-2
len: 13
abundance: .
d_gene: TRBD2
j_gene: TRBJ2-5
CDR3aa: CASSGEGLETQYF

v_gene: TRBV4-3
len: 14
abundance: .
d_gene: .
j_gene: TRBJ1-6
CDR3aa: CASSQDAYNSPLHF

v_gene: TRBV11-3
len: 14
abundance: .
d_gene: .
j_gene: TRBJ2-7
CDR3aa: CASLPTPNSYEQYF

v_gene: TRBV2
len: 14
abundance: .
d_gene: TRBD1
j_gene: TRBJ1-1
CDR3aa: CASRDRAGGTEAFF

v_gene: TRBV6-5
len: 14
abundance: .
d_gene: TRBD2
j_gene: TRBJ2-1
CDR3aa: CASSFGGSGNEQFF

v_gene: TRBV7-2
len: 11
abundance: .
d_gene: .
j_gene: TRBJ2-5
CDR3aa: CTSSLSETQYF

v_gene: TRBV2
len: 14
abundance: .
d_gene: .
j_gene: TRBJ1-4
CDR3aa: CASSAGRANEKLFF

v_gene: TRBV18
len: 14
abundance: .
d_gene: .
j_gene: TRBJ2-2
CDR3aa: CASSPPSNTGELFF

v_gene: TRBV5-8
len: 13
abundance: large
d_gene: .
j_gene: TRBJ1-1
CDR3aa: CASSFPQNTEAFF

v_gene: TRBV5-5
len: 14
abundance: .
d_gene: .
j_gene: TRBJ1-1
CDR3aa: CASSRMEAGDEAFF

v_gene: TRBV29-1
len: 19
abundance: .
d_gene: .
j_gene: TRBJ2-1
CDR3aa: CSVERPGTRSRLAYNEQFF

v_gene: TRBV30
len: 13
abundance: .
d_gene: .
j_gene: TRBJ2-5
CDR3aa: CAWSPDSQETQYF

v_gene: TRBV9
len: 12
abundance: once
d_gene: .
j_gene: TRBJ2-3
CDR3aa: CASSVYGDTQYF

v_gene: TRBV5-4
len: 14
abundance: once
d_gene: .
j_gene: TRBJ1-1
CDR3aa: CASSLPGLFTEAFF

v_gene: TRBV5-6
len: 16
abundance: .
d_gene: .
j_gene: TRBJ1-1
CDR3aa: CASSPGPRGRNTEAFF

v_gene: TRBV20-1
len: 11
abundance: .
d_gene: .
j_gene: TRBJ2-1
CDR3aa: CSAKLVFEQFF

v_gene: TRBV19
len: 14
abundance: .
d_gene: .
j_gene: TRBJ1-1
CDR3aa: CASSIARGNTEAFF

v_gene: TRBV18
len: 16
abundance: .
d_gene: TRBD2
j_gene: TRBJ2-5
CDR3aa: CASSPTSGGGQETQYF

v_gene: TRBV5-4
len: 14
abundance: .
d_gene: TRBD1
j_gene: TRBJ2-5
CDR3aa: CASSKGQSKETQYF

v_gene: TRBV9
len: 15
abundance: .
d_gene: .
j_gene: TRBJ1-1
CDR3aa: CASSVGGMMNTEAFF

v_gene: TRBV28
len: 12
abundance: .
d_gene: .
j_gene: TRBJ1-1
CDR3aa: CASRTLQGMDFF

v_gene: TRBV30
len: 13
abundance: once
d_gene: TRBD1
j_gene: TRBJ2-5
CDR3aa: CAWSRGLEETQYF

v_gene: TRBV27
len: 15
abundance: .
d_gene: TRBD1
j_gene: TRBJ2-3
CDR3aa: CATGILTGSADTQYF

v_gene: TRBV4-1
len: 15
abundance: .
d_gene: .
j_gene: TRBJ1-2
CDR3aa: CASSQESRRGAGYTF

v_gene: TRBV18
len: 13
abundance: .
d_gene: .
j_gene: TRBJ1-2
CDR3aa: CASSPPGGLGYTF

v_gene: TRBV19
len: 12
abundance: .
d_gene: .
j_gene: TRBJ2-7
CDR3aa: CASSMSSYEQYF

v_gene: TRBV12-5
len: 15
abundance: .
d_gene: .
j_gene: TRBJ1-5
CDR3aa: CASSPWGVYNQPQHF

v_gene: TRBV5-1
len: 17
abundance: .
d_gene: .
j_gene: TRBJ2-2
CDR3aa: CASSPAPLGARTGELFF

v_gene: TRBV7-8
len: 16
abundance: .
d_gene: .
j_gene: TRBJ1-2
CDR3aa: CASSLEGGGSRAGYTF

v_gene: TRBV10-3
len: 12
abundance: few
d_gene: .
j_gene: TRBJ2-7
CDR3aa: CAISEEGDEQYF

v_gene: TRBV7-2
len: 12
abundance: .
d_gene: .
j_gene: TRBJ1-2
CDR3aa: CASSAGTVGYTF

v_gene: TRBV6-5
len: 14
abundance: .
d_gene: .
j_gene: TRBJ1-1
CDR3aa: CASRNLGPNTEAFF

v_gene: TRBV4-3
len: 15
abundance: .
d_gene: TRBD1
j_gene: TRBJ2-1
CDR3aa: CASSQQGGRNNEQFF